These 4 T cell receptor beta chains came from one sample sequenced in a study of T cells in Graves' hyperthyroidism and ophthalmopathy (dated by TCRdb to about 2019). The protocol used for the library was multiplex PCR. These reads were obtained on an Illumina HiSeq 2000. The TCR beta CDR3 regions were amplified from RNA transcripts. The TCR CDR3 was subjected to a first round of RT-PCR using the HTBI primer set and the Qiagen OneStep RT-PCR kit. TCRdb trimmed the raw reads at Q25, called clones with MiXCR and kept productive beta chains. For every CDR3 protein sequence, its rows merge into one entry that carries the most common genes and DNA. The sample contains 350,000 to 450,000 distinct CDR3 sequences, more than 11% of them found a single time. The ten largest make up 11% of the sample. Sequenced: blood. These receptor sequences come from a woman aged 55-69 years with Graves' hyperthyroidism.

This clonotype was seen many times. The V gene is TRBV20-1, the J gene TRBJ2-1, with 13 bases lining up with TRBD2. Germline V lookup: CDR1 DFQATT, CDR2 SNEGSKA (reference sequence). CDR3 size: 19 residues. Germline trimming cut 1 base from V and 4 bases from J; bases unmatched to any gene: 13. This CDR3 is CSARVPGLAGPLGYNEQFF. The CDR3, as DNA: TGCAGTGCTAGAGTCCCGGGACTAGCGGGACCGCTGGGTTACAATGAGCAGTTCTTC.

This clonotype came up once. No conserved phenylalanine or tryptophan ends this CDR3, so it is likely a read error. V is TRBV30 and J is TRBJ1-5; no reliable D call. Germline V gene data show CDR1 as GTSNPN and CDR2 as SVGIG (reference sequence). The CDR3 spans 13 residues. V was clipped by 1 base and J by 6 bases, with 10 bases between them. CDR3 nucleotides: TGTGCCTGGAGTGGGGGTGGCGGTCAGCCCCAGCATCTT. Encoded protein: CAWSGGGGQPQHL.

This clonotype appeared many times. The V gene is TRBV12-3 or TRBV12-4, the J gene TRBJ1-2; 8 positions match TRBD1. Trimming cost V 5 bases and J 4 bases; bases outside gene matches: 12. The CDR3 length is 16 residues. In DNA, the CDR3 is TGTGCCAGCAGTCGGGACAGGTCGATCCAGGGCTATGGCTACACCTTC. Its protein product is CASSRDRSIQGYGYTF.

This clonotype occurred a few times. The chain carries TRBV6-1 and TRBJ2-1; 7 positions agree with TRBD2. CDR1 is MNHNS and CDR2 is SASEGT in the germline V gene. The V segment lost 8 bases and the J segment 4 bases; nucleotides outside the gene matches: 5. CDR3 size: 13 residues. The chain's CDR3 is CASASGNYNEQFF. The CDR3 region has the DNA TGTGCCAGCGCCAGCGGGAATTACAATGAGCAGTTCTTC.